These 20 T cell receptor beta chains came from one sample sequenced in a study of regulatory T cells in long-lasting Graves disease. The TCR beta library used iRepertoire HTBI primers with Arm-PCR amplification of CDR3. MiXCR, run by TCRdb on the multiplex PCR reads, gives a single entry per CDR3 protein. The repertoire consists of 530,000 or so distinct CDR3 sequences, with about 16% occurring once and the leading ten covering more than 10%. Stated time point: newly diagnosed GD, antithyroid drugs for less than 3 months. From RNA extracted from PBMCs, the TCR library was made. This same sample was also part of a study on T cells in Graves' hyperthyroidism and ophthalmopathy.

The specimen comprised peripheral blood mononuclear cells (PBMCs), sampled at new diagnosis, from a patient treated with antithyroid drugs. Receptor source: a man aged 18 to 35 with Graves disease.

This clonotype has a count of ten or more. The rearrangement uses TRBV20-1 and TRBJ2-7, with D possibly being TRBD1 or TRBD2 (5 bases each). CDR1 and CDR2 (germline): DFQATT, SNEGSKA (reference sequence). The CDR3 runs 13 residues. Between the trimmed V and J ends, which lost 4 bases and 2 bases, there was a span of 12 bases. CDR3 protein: CSATGAVAYEQYF. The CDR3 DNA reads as TGCAGTGCTACCGGGGCAGTTGCCTACGAGCAGTACTTC.

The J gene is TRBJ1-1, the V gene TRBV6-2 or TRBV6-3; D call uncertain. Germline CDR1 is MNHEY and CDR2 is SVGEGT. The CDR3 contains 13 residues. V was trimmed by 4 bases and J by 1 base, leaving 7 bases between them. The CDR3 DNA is TGTGCCAGCAGTTTTGACCCGAACACTGAAGCTTTCTTT. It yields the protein CASSFDPNTEAFF.

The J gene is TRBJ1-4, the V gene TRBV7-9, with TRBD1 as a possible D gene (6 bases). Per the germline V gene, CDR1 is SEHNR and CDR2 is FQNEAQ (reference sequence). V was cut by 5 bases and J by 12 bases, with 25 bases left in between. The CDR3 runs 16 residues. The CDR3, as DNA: TGTGCCAGCAGCCAACTGGGGGCAGAGTGGGAGGAAGAACTGTTTTTT. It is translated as CASSQLGAEWEEELFF. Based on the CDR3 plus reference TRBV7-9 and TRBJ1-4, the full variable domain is DTGVSQNPRHKITKRGQNVTFRCDPISEHNRLYWYRQTLGQGPEFLTYFQNEAQLEKSRLLSDRFSAERPKGSFSTLEIQRTEQGDSAMYLCASSQLGAEWEEELFFGSGTQLSVL.

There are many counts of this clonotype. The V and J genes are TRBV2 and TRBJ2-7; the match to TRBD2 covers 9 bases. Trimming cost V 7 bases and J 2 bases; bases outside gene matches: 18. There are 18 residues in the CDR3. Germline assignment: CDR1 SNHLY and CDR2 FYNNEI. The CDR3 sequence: CASIGAGDAGGPTYEQYF. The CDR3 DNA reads TGTGCCAGCATCGGGGCCGGAGATGCGGGAGGGCCGACCTACGAGCAGTACTTC.

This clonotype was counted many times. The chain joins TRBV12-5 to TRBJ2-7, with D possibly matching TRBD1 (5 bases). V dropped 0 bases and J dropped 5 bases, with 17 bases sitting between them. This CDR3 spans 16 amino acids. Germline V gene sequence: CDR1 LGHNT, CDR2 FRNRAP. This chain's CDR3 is CASGLVQAQVLNEQYF. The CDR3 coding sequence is TGTGCTAGTGGTTTGGTACAAGCACAGGTACTCAACGAGCAGTACTTC.

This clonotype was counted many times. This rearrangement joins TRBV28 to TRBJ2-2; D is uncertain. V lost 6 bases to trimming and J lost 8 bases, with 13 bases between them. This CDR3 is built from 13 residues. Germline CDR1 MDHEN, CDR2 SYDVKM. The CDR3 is CASRTSRLGELFF. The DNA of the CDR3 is TGTGCCAGCAGGACGTCTAGGCTTGGGGAGCTGTTTTTT.

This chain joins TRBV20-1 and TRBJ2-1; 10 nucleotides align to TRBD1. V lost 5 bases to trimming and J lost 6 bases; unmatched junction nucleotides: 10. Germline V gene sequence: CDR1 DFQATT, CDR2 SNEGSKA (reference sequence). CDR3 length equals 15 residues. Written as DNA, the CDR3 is TGCAGTGCTCCCCCCCGGGACAGGGGCAGCAATGAGCAGTTCTTC. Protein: CSAPPRDRGSNEQFF.

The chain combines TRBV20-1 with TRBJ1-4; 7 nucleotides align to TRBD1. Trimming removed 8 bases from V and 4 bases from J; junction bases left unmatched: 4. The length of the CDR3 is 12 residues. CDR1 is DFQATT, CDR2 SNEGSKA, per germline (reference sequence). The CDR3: CSSDRRNEKLFF. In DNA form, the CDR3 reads TGCAGTTCGGACAGGCGTAATGAAAAACTGTTTTTT.

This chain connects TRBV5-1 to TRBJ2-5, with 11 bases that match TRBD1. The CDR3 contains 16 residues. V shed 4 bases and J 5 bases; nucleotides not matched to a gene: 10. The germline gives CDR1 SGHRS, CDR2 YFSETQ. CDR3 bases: TGCGCCAGCAGCAAATTGGGGACAGGGGGAGTGGAGACCCAGTACTTC. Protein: CASSKLGTGGVETQYF.

The CDR3 is CASKEQLNQPQHF. As DNA, the CDR3 is TGTGCCAGCAAGGAACAACTCAATCAGCCCCAGCATTTT. The chain carries TRBV6-1 and TRBJ1-5, with no clear D. V lost 7 bases and J 3 bases, leaving 10 bases between the germline ends. Germline CDR1 reads MNHNS; CDR2 reads SASEGT. The CDR3 runs to 13 residues.

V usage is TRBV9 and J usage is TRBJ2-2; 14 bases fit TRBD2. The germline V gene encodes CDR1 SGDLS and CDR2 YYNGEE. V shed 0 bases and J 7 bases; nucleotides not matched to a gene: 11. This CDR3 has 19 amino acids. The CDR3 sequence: CASSVATSGRAGSSGELFF. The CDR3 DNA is TGTGCCAGCAGCGTAGCGACTAGCGGGAGGGCCGGGTCCAGCGGGGAGCTGTTTTTT. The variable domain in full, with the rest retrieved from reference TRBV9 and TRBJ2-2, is DSGVTQTPKHLITATGQRVTLRCSPRSGDLSVYWYQQSLDQGLQFLIQYYNGEERAKGNILERFSAQQFPDLHSELNLSSLELGDSALYFCASSVATSGRAGSSGELFFGEGSRLTVL.

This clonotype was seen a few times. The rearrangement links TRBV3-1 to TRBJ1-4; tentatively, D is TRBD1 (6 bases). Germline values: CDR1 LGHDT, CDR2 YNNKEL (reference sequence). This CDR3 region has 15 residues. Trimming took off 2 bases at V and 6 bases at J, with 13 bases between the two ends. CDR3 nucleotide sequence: TGTGCCAGCAGCCAACCTAAACAGGGAGATGAAAAACTGTTTTTT. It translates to CASSQPKQGDEKLFF.

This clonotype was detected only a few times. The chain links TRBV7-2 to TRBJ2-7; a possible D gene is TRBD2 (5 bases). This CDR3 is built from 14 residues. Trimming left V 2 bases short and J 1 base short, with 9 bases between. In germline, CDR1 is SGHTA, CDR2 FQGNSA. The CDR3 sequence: CASSLMEASYEQYF. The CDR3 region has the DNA TGTGCCAGCAGCTTAATGGAGGCGTCCTACGAGCAGTACTTC.

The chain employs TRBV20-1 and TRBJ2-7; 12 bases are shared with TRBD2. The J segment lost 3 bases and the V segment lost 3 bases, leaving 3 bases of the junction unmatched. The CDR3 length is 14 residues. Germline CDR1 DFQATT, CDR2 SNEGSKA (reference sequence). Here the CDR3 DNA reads TGCAGTGCTAGGGCTAGCGGGAGGGTCTACGAGCAGTACTTC. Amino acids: CSARASGRVYEQYF.

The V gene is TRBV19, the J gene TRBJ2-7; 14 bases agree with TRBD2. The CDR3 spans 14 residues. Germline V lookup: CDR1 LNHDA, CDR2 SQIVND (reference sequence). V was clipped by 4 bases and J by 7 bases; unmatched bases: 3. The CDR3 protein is CASSKTSGREEQYF. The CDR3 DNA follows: TGTGCCAGTAGTAAGACTAGCGGGAGGGAAGAGCAGTACTTC. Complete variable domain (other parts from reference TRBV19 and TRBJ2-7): DGGITQSPKYLFRKEGQNVTLSCEQNLNHDAMYWYRQDPGQGLRLIYYSQIVNDFQKGDIAEGYSVSREKKESFPLTVTSAQKNPTAFYLCASSKTSGREEQYFGPGTRLTVT.

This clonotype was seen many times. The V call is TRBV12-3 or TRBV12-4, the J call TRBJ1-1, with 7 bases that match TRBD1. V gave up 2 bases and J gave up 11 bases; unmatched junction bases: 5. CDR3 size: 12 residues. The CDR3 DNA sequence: TGTGCCAGCAGTTTATTAAGGGGGCAGGCTTTCTTT. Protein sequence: CASSLLRGQAFF.

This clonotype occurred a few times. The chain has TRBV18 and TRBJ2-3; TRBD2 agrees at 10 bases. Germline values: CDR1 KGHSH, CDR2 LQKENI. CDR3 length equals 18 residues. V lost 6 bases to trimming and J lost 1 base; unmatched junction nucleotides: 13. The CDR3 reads CASSHPGYGTSGTDTQYF. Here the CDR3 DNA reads TGTGCCAGCTCGCACCCCGGATACGGGACTAGCGGCACAGATACGCAGTATTTT.

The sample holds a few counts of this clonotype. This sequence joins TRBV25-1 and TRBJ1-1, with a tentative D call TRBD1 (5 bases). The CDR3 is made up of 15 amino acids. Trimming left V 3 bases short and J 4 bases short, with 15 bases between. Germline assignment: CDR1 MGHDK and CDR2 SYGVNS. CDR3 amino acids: CASSEYRQVPTEAFF. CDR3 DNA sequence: TGTGCCAGCAGTGAGTACAGGCAGGTTCCCACTGAAGCTTTCTTT.

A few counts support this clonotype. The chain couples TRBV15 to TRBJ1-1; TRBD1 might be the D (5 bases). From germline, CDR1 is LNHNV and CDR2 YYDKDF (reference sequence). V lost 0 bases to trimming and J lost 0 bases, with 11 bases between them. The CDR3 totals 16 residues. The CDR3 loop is CATSREDRTLNTEAFF. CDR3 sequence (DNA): TGTGCCACCAGCAGAGAAGATCGGACACTGAACACTGAAGCTTTCTTT.

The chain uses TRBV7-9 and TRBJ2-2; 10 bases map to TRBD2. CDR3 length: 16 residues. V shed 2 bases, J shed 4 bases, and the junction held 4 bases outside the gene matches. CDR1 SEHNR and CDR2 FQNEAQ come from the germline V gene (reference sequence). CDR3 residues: CASSLKGLAITGELFF. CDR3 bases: TGTGCCAGCAGCTTAAAGGGACTAGCGATCACCGGGGAGCTGTTTTTT.